The entry that follows covers one T cell receptor beta chain sequence. The data stem from a study of graft-versus-host responses after intestinal transplantation. Germline lookup yields CDR1 SEHNR and CDR2 FQNEAQ (reference sequence). The CDR3 covers 16 residues. V dropped 2 bases and J dropped 5; count of bases not matched to a gene: 7. Profiled with immunoSEQ multiplex PCR; TCRdb holds only in-frame clones, not every one. The data contain around 18,000 clones, about nine tenths of them singletons. This sequence originates from a human patient who received an intestinal transplant, so some T cells may come from the graft donor. Source: PBMCs, taken more than 350 days after transplant. The V and J genes are TRBV7-9 and TRBJ2-1, with 9 bases fitting TRBD1. This chain's CDR3 is CASSLREGQGHNEQFF. The CDR3 DNA is TGTGCCAGCAGCTTACGAGAGGGACAGGGACACAATGAGCAGTTCTTC. The variable domain in full, completed from reference TRBV7-9 and TRBJ2-1, reads DTGVSQNPRHKITKRGQNVTFRCDPISEHNRLYWYRQTLGQGPEFLTYFQNEAQLEKSRLLSDRFSAERPKGSFSTLEIQRTEQGDSAMYLCASSLREGQGHNEQFFGPGTRLTVL.